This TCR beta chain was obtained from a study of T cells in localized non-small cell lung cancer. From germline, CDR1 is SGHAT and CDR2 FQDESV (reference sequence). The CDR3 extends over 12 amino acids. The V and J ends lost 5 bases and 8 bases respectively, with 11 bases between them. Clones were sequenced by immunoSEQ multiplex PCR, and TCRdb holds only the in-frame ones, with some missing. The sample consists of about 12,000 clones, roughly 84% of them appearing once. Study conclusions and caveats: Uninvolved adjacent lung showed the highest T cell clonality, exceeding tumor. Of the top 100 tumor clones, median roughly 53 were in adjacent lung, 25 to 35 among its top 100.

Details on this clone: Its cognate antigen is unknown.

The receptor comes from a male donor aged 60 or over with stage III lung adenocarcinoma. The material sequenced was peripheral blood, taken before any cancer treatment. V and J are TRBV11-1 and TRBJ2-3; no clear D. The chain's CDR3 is CASSPSPGTQYF. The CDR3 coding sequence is TGTGCCAGCAGCCCCTCCCCTGGTACGCAGTATTTT.